The next 14 T cell receptor beta chains were all read from a single sample in a study of CD8 T cells in Susac syndrome. RNA amounts of roughly 0.45 to 1 ug underwent reverse transcription with random hexamers. TCRdb reprocessed the immunoSEQ multiplex PCR reads with MiXCR, giving one entry per CDR3 protein. The repertoire holds some 120,000 distinct CDR3 sequences, with about 90% as singletons. The sample was CD8+ T cells from PBMCs. These receptors all come from a human donor with multiple sclerosis.

This clonotype was counted once. The J gene is TRBJ1-1, the V gene TRBV10-3; D gene unclear. The CDR3 covers 13 residues. Trimming shortened V by 6 bases and J by 1 base, and 9 bases separated the two germline ends. CDR1 ENHRY and CDR2 SYGVKD come from the germline V gene. The DNA for the CDR3 is TGTGCCATCAGCCTTGAGGGGAACACTGAAGCTTTCTTT. As protein: CAISLEGNTEAFF.

V gene TRBV6-5 combines with J gene TRBJ2-3, with TRBD1 identical over 7 bases. This CDR3 comprises 15 residues. Germline V gene lookup returns CDR1 MNHEY and CDR2 SVGAGI. Losses at the gene ends were 6 bases for V and 0 bases for J; bases not matched to a gene: 6. CDR3 DNA sequence: TGTGCCAGCAGCCATACAGGGGCCAGCACAGATACGCAGTATTTT. Translated: CASSHTGASTDTQYF.

The CDR3 DNA reads TGTGCCTCCCGCATGGGGGTTGGAAACACCATATATTTT. Its protein product is CASRMGVGNTIYF. This chain connects TRBV11-2 to TRBJ1-3; TRBD1 is a possible D gene (5 bases). Looked up from germline, CDR1 is SGHAT and CDR2 is FQNNGV. The ends were cut back, 11 bases at V and 3 bases at J, with 14 bases in the middle. This CDR3 is 13 amino acids long.

The chain combines TRBV5-6 with TRBJ1-1; the D gene is possibly TRBD1 (6 bases). Trimming took 7 bases from V and 1 from J, leaving 11 bases between them. Looked up from germline, CDR1 is SGHDT and CDR2 is YYEEEE. The length of the CDR3 is 13 residues. As DNA, the CDR3 is TGTGCCAGCGGGGGCGTAGAGAACACTGAAGCTTTCTTT. Protein: CASGGVENTEAFF.

The chain joins TRBV5-6 to TRBJ2-7, with no clear D. Trimming cost V 4 bases and J 2 bases, with 16 bases left between them. The CDR3 has 15 residues. In germline, CDR1 is SGHDT, CDR2 YYEEEE. The CDR3 reads CASSNPWTVPYEQYF. For the CDR3, the DNA is TGTGCCAGCAGCAACCCCTGGACGGTGCCCTACGAGCAGTACTTC. The full variable domain, completed using reference TRBV5-6 and TRBJ2-7, is DAGVTQSPTHLIKTRGQQVTLRCSPKSGHDTVSWYQQALGQGPQFIFQYYEEEERQRGNFPDRFSGHQFPNYSSELNVNALLLGDSALYLCASSNPWTVPYEQYFGPGTRLTVT.

The chain is built from TRBV7-3 and TRBJ1-1; D uncertain. Trimming stripped 4 bases from V and 5 bases from J, with 8 bases between. From germline, CDR1 is SGHTA and CDR2 FQGTGA. CDR3 length: 12 residues. The CDR3 loop is CASSSQGTEAFF. The CDR3 DNA is TGTGCCAGCAGCTCTCAAGGGACTGAAGCTTTCTTT.

The gene calls are TRBV11-3 and TRBJ2-2, with unresolved D. Germline CDR1 SGHNT, CDR2 YENEEA. This CDR3 has 12 residues. V was shortened by 5 bases and J by 7 bases, with 8 bases between the two germline ends. The CDR3 nucleotides are TGTGCCAGCAGCCCCATGGGCGGGGAGCTGTTTTTT. Translating gives CASSPMGGELFF.

V is TRBV6-2 or TRBV6-3 and J is TRBJ2-7, with D perhaps TRBD1 or TRBD2 (5 bases each). The CDR3 has 12 amino acids. Germline lookup yields CDR1 MNHEY and CDR2 SVGEGT. The V end was cut by 1 base, the J end by 6 bases, with 7 bases between. DNA of the CDR3: TGTGCCAGCAGTTACTGGGGGTCCGAGCAGTACTTC. It encodes CASSYWGSEQYF.

V gene TRBV28 combines with J gene TRBJ1-5; possibly TRBD1 for D (6 bases). Trimming stripped 11 bases from V and 0 bases from J, with 11 bases between. The CDR3 has 13 amino acids. The germline CDR1 and CDR2 sequences are MDHEN and SYDVKM. CDR3 in amino acids: CALGQYSNQPQHF. The CDR3 nucleotides are TGTGCCTTAGGACAGTATAGCAATCAGCCCCAGCATTTT.

The chain carries TRBV5-1 and TRBJ2-3; perhaps TRBD2 as D (5 bases). The CDR3 length is 14 residues. Trimming took off 3 bases at V and 6 bases at J, with 14 bases between the two ends. The germline CDR1 and CDR2 sequences are SGHRS and YFSETQ. CDR3 residues: CASSSWAGWDTQYF. CDR3 nucleotides: TGCGCCAGCAGCTCCTGGGCGGGTTGGGATACGCAGTATTTT.

The chain joins TRBV28 to TRBJ1-5; possible D gene TRBD1, 5 bases. This CDR3 is 17 amino acids long. The germline CDR1 and CDR2 sequences are MDHEN and SYDVKM. V dropped 4 bases and J dropped 0 bases, with 16 bases sitting between them. The CDR3 region is CASSSPRGLISNQPQHF. The CDR3 DNA reads TGTGCCAGCAGTTCCCCTCGGGGCCTCATTAGCAATCAGCCCCAGCATTTT.

The rearrangement links TRBV29-1 to TRBJ2-1, with TRBD1 matching over 8 bases. Germline V gives CDR1 SQVTM, CDR2 ANQGSEA. Trimming took 7 bases from V and 7 from J; bases not matched to a gene: 6. This CDR3 contains 12 residues. The CDR3 nucleotides read TGCAGCGGACAGGGGTTAACGAATGAGCAGTTCTTC. It translates to CSGQGLTNEQFF.

The rearrangement links TRBV7-9 to TRBJ2-5, with 8 bases that match TRBD2. The ends lost 5 bases at V and 4 bases at J; junction bases unmatched: 3. The germline V gene has CDR1 SEHNR and CDR2 FQNEAQ (reference sequence). This CDR3 is 13 amino acids long. In nucleotides, the CDR3 is TGTGCCAGCAGCGCTACTAGCGGAGAGACCCAGTACTTC. Translation: CASSATSGETQYF.

The J gene is TRBJ2-1, the V gene TRBV5-4, with TRBD1 matching over 7 bases. J gave up 4 bases and V 3 bases, and 4 bases lay outside the gene matches. CDR1 is SGHNT, CDR2 YYREEE, per germline (reference sequence). The CDR3 sequence is 14 residues long. The CDR3 bases are TGTGCCAGCAGCTGGGACAGATCGTACAATGAGCAGTTCTTC. This translates into CASSWDRSYNEQFF.